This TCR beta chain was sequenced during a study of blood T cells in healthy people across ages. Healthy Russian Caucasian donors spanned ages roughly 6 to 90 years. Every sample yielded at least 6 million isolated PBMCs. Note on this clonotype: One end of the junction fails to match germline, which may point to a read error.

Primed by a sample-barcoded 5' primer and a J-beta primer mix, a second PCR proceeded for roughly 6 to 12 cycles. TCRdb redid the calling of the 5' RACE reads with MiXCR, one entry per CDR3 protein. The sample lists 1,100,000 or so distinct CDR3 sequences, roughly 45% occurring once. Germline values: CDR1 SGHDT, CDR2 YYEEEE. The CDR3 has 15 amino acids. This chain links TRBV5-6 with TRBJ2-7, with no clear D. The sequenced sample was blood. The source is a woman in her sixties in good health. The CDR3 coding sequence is TGTGCCAGTAGCTTTCGTTCGGCTTCGCACTACGAGCAGTACTTC. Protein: CASSFRSASHYEQYF.